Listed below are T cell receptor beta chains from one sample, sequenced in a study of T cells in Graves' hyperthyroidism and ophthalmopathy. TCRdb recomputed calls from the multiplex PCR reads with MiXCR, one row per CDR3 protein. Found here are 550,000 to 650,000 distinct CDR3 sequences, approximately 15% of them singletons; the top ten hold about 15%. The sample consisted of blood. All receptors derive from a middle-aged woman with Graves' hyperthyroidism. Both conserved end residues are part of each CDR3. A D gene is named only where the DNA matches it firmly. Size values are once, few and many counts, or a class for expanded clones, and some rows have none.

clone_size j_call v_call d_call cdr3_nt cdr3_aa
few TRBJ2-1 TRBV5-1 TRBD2 TGCGCCAACGGCACGGGACTAGCGGGAGGGTTCAATGAGCAGTTCTTC CANGTGLAGGFNEQFF
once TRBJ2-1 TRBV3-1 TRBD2 TGTGCCAGCAGCCAACCCGGGACTAGCGGGAGCTTTGAGCAGTTCTTC CASSQPGTSGSFEQFF
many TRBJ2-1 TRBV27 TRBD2 TGTGCCAGCAGTTTGACTAGCGCCAATGAGCAGTTCTTC CASSLTSANEQFF
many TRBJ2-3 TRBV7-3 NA TGTGCCAGCAGCCGCAGGGACCGACACTTCACAGATACGCAGTATTTT CASSRRDRHFTDTQYF
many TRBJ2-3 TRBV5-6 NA TGTGCCAGCAGCTTGTTTGGACAGAGCACAGATACGCAGTATTTT CASSLFGQSTDTQYF
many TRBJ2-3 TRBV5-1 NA TGCGCCAGCAGCTTGTGGCTAGCGAGGACCACAGATACGCAGTATTTT CASSLWLARTTDTQYF
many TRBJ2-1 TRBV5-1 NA TGCGCCAGCAGCTTGGGTCCGGAAAGGTCCTACAATGAGCAGTTCTTC CASSLGPERSYNEQFF
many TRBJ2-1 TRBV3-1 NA TGTGCCAGCAGCCCCAGAGCGGCTAGCGTCTACAATGAGCAGTTCTTC CASSPRAASVYNEQFF
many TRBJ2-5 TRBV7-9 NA TGTGCCAGCAGCGCTCAAGGGGAGACCCAGTACTTC CASSAQGETQYF
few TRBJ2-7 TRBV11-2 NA TGTGCCAGCAGCTTAGTTCTGGCGGGGTTATACGAGCAGTACTTC CASSLVLAGLYEQYF
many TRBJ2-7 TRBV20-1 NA TGCAGTGCTAGAGATCACGGCGGTGGGGCATACGAGCAGTACTTC CSARDHGGGAYEQYF
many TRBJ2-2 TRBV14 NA TGTGCCAGCAACCGGGGCGTGGGCGGGGAGCTGTTTTTT CASNRGVGGELFF
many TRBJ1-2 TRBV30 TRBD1 TGTGCCTGGAACAGGGGTAGCTATGGCTACACCTTC CAWNRGSYGYTF
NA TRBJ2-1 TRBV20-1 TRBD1 TGCAGTGCTGGGGACAGGGGGGTCTACAATGAGCAGTTCTTC CSAGDRGVYNEQFF